These 24 T cell receptor beta chains share one sample of origin, sequenced in a study of identifying expanded T cells in peripheral blood. Assay used: immunoSEQ multiplex PCR; TCRdb lists only in-frame clones, some missing. The table shows tens of thousands of clones, with 88% occurring only once. Sequences were obtained from blood. All receptors derive from a person aged 18 to 75 in good health.

This clone showed up just once. This chain uses TRBV18 with TRBJ2-3; possible D gene TRBD2, 6 bases. Germline V gives CDR1 KGHSH, CDR2 LQKENI. This CDR3 comprises 11 residues. The V end lost 5 bases, the J end lost 7 bases, and 7 bases lay between the germline ends. The DNA of the CDR3 is TGTGCCAGCTCAGCGGGACATACGCAGTATTTT. This sequence encodes CASSAGHTQYF.

The count of this clone is one. DNA of the CDR3: TGTGCCATCGGGGGACCCGGGACCCATAGGTCCGGGCAGTACTTC. It is translated as CAIGGPGTHRSGQYF. This chain connects TRBV10-3 to TRBJ2-7, with D perhaps TRBD1 or TRBD2 (5 bases each). The CDR3 loop spans 15 amino acids. Trimming cost V 8 bases and J 9 bases, with 26 bases left between them. Germline V gene sequence: CDR1 ENHRY, CDR2 SYGVKD.

This chain uses TRBV6-6 with TRBJ2-1; D uncertain. This CDR3 has 11 residues. Looked up from germline, CDR1 is MNHNY and CDR2 is SVGAGI (reference sequence). The CDR3, as DNA: TGTGTGATTAGCTCCTACAATGAGCAGTTCTTC. Residues: CVISSYNEQFF.

The gene calls are TRBV5-1 and TRBJ1-2; D not resolved. The germline V gene has CDR1 SGHRS and CDR2 YFSETQ. Trimming took off 0 bases at V and 3 bases at J, with 6 bases between the two ends. The CDR3 loop spans 13 amino acids. Here the CDR3 reads CASSLVQDYGYTF. CDR3 in DNA: TGCGCCAGCAGCTTGGTCCAGGACTATGGCTACACCTTC.

The J gene is TRBJ1-2, the V gene TRBV4-3; D remains ambiguous. The germline CDR1 and CDR2 sequences are LGHNA and YSLEER. The CDR3 spans 15 residues. V was trimmed by 3 bases and J by 6 bases, leaving 17 bases between them. The CDR3 protein is CASSQDLSGGNGYTF. For the CDR3, the DNA is TGCGCCAGCAGCCAGGACCTTTCCGGTGGAAATGGCTACACCTTC.

The chain combines TRBV4-3 with TRBJ2-7, with D perhaps matching TRBD1 (5 bases). Trimming removed 2 bases from V and 0 bases from J, with 11 bases in between. Germline V CDR1 and CDR2: LGHNA, YSLEER. The CDR3 loop spans 15 amino acids. CDR3 DNA sequence: TGCGCCAGCAGCCAATTTAGACAGATCTCCTACGAGCAGTACTTC. This codes for CASSQFRQISYEQYF.

The chain uses TRBV25-1 and TRBJ2-5; 10 positions agree with TRBD1. Germline V gives CDR1 MGHDK, CDR2 SYGVNS. V gave up 4 bases and J gave up 0 bases; unmatched junction bases: 11. The CDR3 totals 18 residues. The CDR3 spells CASSGDRGFAGYQETQYF. The CDR3 DNA is TGTGCCAGCAGTGGGGACAGGGGATTCGCGGGGTACCAAGAGACCCAGTACTTC.

This chain links TRBV28 with TRBJ1-1, with a weak D call TRBD1 (5 bases). Per germline, CDR1 MDHEN and CDR2 SYDVKM. Trimming shortened V by 7 bases and J by 10 bases, and 13 bases separated the two germline ends. The CDR3 runs 11 residues. The CDR3 coding sequence is TGTGCCAGCACCTTGGGGGGTCGAGCTTTCTTT. This sequence encodes CASTLGGRAFF.

V gene TRBV28 combines with J gene TRBJ1-1; no reliable D call. This CDR3 spans 15 amino acids. V was shortened by 8 bases and J by 1 base, with 17 bases between the two germline ends. Germline CDR1 reads MDHEN; CDR2 reads SYDVKM. CDR3 bases: TGTGCCAGCGGTCCAGAGAGGGAGGCGAACACTGAAGCTTTCTTT. It encodes CASGPEREANTEAFF. The full variable domain, completed using reference TRBV28 and TRBJ1-1, is DVKVTQSSRYLVKRTGEKVFLECVQDMDHENMFWYRQDPGLGLRLIYFSYDVKMKEKGDIPEGYSVSREKKERFSLILESASTNQTSMYLCASGPEREANTEAFFGQGTRLTVV.

The V and J genes are TRBV18 and TRBJ2-1, with D perhaps TRBD1 (7 bases). CDR3 length: 13 residues. Looked up from germline, CDR1 is KGHSH and CDR2 is LQKENI. Trimming removed 4 bases from V and 9 bases from J, with 13 bases in between. The CDR3 region is CASSLQGGGEQFF. CDR3 DNA sequence: TGTGCCAGCTCACTCCAGGGGGGCGGTGAGCAGTTCTTC.

The gene calls are TRBV18 and TRBJ1-2, with a possible D match to TRBD1 (5 bases). Between the trimmed V and J ends, which lost 0 bases and 4 bases, there was a span of 18 bases. Per germline, CDR1 KGHSH and CDR2 LQKENI. The CDR3 length is 17 residues. The CDR3 protein is CASSPPEGPDAGYGYTF. The CDR3 DNA is TGTGCCAGCTCACCACCGGAGGGGCCTGATGCTGGCTATGGCTACACCTTC.

The chain joins TRBV2 to TRBJ1-5; D is unclear. The germline V gene has CDR1 SNHLY and CDR2 FYNNEI. Trimming left V 8 bases short and J 5 bases short, with 13 bases between. This CDR3 comprises 13 residues. CDR3 nucleotides: TGTGCCAGCTTGGGTAGGATACATCAGCCCCAGCATTTT. Translating it yields CASLGRIHQPQHF.

This clone was seen a handful of times. This chain links TRBV11-3 with TRBJ2-5; 10 bases are a match to TRBD2. In germline, CDR1 is SGHNT, CDR2 YENEEA. The CDR3 runs to 15 residues. The V segment lost 4 bases and the J segment 5 bases; nucleotides outside the gene matches: 7. CDR3 amino acids: CASSSPTSGAETQYF. For the CDR3, the DNA is TGTGCCAGCAGCTCCCCTACTAGCGGGGCGGAGACCCAGTACTTC.

This sequence joins TRBV29-1 and TRBJ2-1; D possibly corresponds to TRBD1 (5 bases). Trimming took 4 bases from V and 4 from J, leaving 17 bases between them. CDR3 length equals 15 residues. Looked up from germline, CDR1 is SQVTM and CDR2 is ANQGSEA. The CDR3 loop reads CSVVGSEQVYNEQFF. The CDR3 DNA sequence: TGCAGCGTTGTCGGGTCGGAACAGGTGTACAATGAGCAGTTCTTC.

The chain has TRBV14 and TRBJ2-5, with TRBD2 as a possible D gene (6 bases). The germline V and J ends were trimmed by 4 bases and 1 base, with 19 bases remaining between them. The length of the CDR3 is 17 residues. Looked up from germline, CDR1 is SGHDN and CDR2 is FVKESK. The DNA of the CDR3 is TGTGCCAGCAGCCTGAGCGCGGGGCCCGTCCTCCAAGAGACCCAGTACTTC. This translates into CASSLSAGPVLQETQYF.

The rearrangement joins TRBV25-1 to TRBJ1-1; 11 bases fit TRBD1. The J segment lost 1 base and the V segment lost 3 bases, leaving 7 bases of the junction unmatched. CDR1 and CDR2 (germline): MGHDK, SYGVNS. This CDR3 region has 17 residues. In nucleotides, the CDR3 is TGTGCCAGCAGTGAGCTGGGACAGGGGGGTCGGAACACTGAAGCTTTCTTT. This codes for CASSELGQGGRNTEAFF.

This rearrangement joins TRBV5-1 to TRBJ2-5; D perhaps matches TRBD1 (6 bases). The V and J ends lost 4 bases and 5 bases respectively, with 15 bases between them. The germline V gene has CDR1 SGHRS and CDR2 YFSETQ. CDR3 length: 14 residues. CDR3 in amino acids: CASSRAAGAETQYF. The CDR3 region has the DNA TGCGCCAGCAGCCGGGCGGCAGGGGCTGAGACCCAGTACTTC.

The V call is TRBV7-2, the J call TRBJ2-5, with 8 bases aligning to TRBD1. V lost 5 bases and J lost 5; bases outside the gene matches: 7. Looked up from germline, CDR1 is SGHTA and CDR2 is FQGNSA. The CDR3 is 14 residues long. The CDR3 is CASSPGTGYETQYF. The CDR3 DNA reads as TGTGCCAGCAGCCCAGGGACAGGCTATGAGACCCAGTACTTC. Using reference TRBV7-2 and TRBJ2-5 for the parts outside the CDR3, the full variable domain is GAGVSQSPSNKVTEKGKDVELRCDPISGHTALYWYRQSLGQGLEFLIYFQGNSAPDKSGLPSDRFSAERTGGSVSTLTIQRTQQEDSAVYLCASSPGTGYETQYFGPGTRLLVL.

V gene TRBV20-1 combines with J gene TRBJ2-7; D is uncertain. V was cut by 4 bases and J by 7 bases, with 11 bases left in between. The germline V gene has CDR1 DFQATT and CDR2 SNEGSKA (reference sequence). This CDR3 has 11 residues. DNA for the CDR3: TGCAGTGCTATGCTTGATTATGAGCAGTACTTC. This encodes CSAMLDYEQYF.

The J gene is TRBJ2-3, the V gene TRBV19, with D unclear. Germline values: CDR1 LNHDA, CDR2 SQIVND (reference sequence). The ends were cut back, 5 bases at V and 2 bases at J, with 8 bases in the middle. There are 13 residues in the CDR3. This chain's CDR3 is CASSLGLTDTQYF. For the CDR3, the DNA is TGTGCCAGTAGTCTGGGTCTCACAGATACGCAGTATTTT.

V gene TRBV4-1 combines with J gene TRBJ2-4; 9 nucleotides align to TRBD1. The junction had 6 bases not matched to a gene; V was cut back by 1 base and J by 2 bases. Looked up from germline, CDR1 is MGHRA and CDR2 is YSYEKL. The CDR3 extends over 17 amino acids. The CDR3 coding sequence is TGCGCCAGCAGCCAAGGATTACAGGGGGCACCCAAAAACATTCAGTACTTC. This codes for CASSQGLQGAPKNIQYF.

The chain uses TRBV11-2 and TRBJ2-7, with TRBD1 matching 7 bases. This CDR3 spans 15 amino acids. J was trimmed by 0 bases and V by 6 bases; bases with no gene match: 8. CDR1 SGHAT and CDR2 FQNNGV come from the germline V gene. The CDR3 nucleotides read TGTGCCAGCAGGGGTACAGGGGTCGGCTCCTACGAGCAGTACTTC. Translated, it gives CASRGTGVGSYEQYF.

This clone was counted once. The V call is TRBV7-2, the J call TRBJ2-5, with unresolved D. The V end was cut by 5 bases, the J end by 7 bases, with 11 bases between. The germline gives CDR1 SGHTA, CDR2 FQGNSA. This CDR3 has 12 amino acids. The CDR3 reads CASSLLPGTQYF. The CDR3 coding sequence is TGTGCCAGCAGCCTCTTACCGGGGACCCAGTACTTC.

The chain carries TRBV4-3 and TRBJ1-6, with D perhaps matching TRBD1 (6 bases). Germline V gives CDR1 LGHNA, CDR2 YSLEER. V shed 1 base and J shed 11 bases, with 12 bases lying between them. This CDR3 is built from 14 residues. Here the CDR3 reads CASSQVDRRPPLHF. The CDR3 coding sequence is TGCGCCAGCAGCCAAGTTGACAGGCGGCCACCCCTCCACTTT.